What follows are 17 T cell receptor beta chains derived from one specimen sequenced in a study of T cells after yellow fever vaccination. TCRdb reanalysed the 5' RACE reads using MiXCR and keeps one entry per CDR3 protein. This table holds around 46,000 distinct CDR3 sequences, less than 9% found once. Specimen: CD8+ T cells sorted from PBMCs, collected more than 14 days after the first yellow fever vaccination. These receptor sequences come from a man between 18 and 29 years old who received the YFV17D yellow fever vaccine.

The chain links TRBV15 to TRBJ1-5, with TRBD1 as a possible D gene (5 bases). The V end was cut by 0 bases, the J end by 7 bases, with 13 bases between. The CDR3 consists of 15 residues. The germline gives CDR1 LNHNV, CDR2 YYDKDF (reference sequence). The CDR3 bases are TGTGCCACCAGCAGAGAAGGGATTTGGGGCCAGCCCCAGCATTTT. It yields the protein CATSREGIWGQPQHF.

The table lists this clonotype with many counts. The gene calls are TRBV4-2 and TRBJ1-1; tentatively, D is TRBD1 (6 bases). The CDR3 length is 13 residues. Per the germline V gene, CDR1 is LGHNA and CDR2 is YNFKEQ. V was trimmed by 1 base and J by 8 bases, leaving 11 bases between them. The CDR3 sequence: CASSQGEQGEAFF. CDR3 DNA sequence: TGTGCCAGCAGCCAAGGTGAGCAGGGGGAAGCTTTCTTT.

This clonotype was observed many times. The chain has TRBV7-9 and TRBJ2-2; D gene unclear. V was cut by 5 bases and J by 1 base, with 8 bases left in between. The CDR3 loop spans 14 amino acids. The germline CDR1 and CDR2 sequences are SEHNR and FQNEAQ (reference sequence). The DNA of the CDR3 is TGTGCCAGCAGCAACGACAAGAACACCGGGGAGCTGTTTTTT. Residues: CASSNDKNTGELFF.

This clonotype has a count of ten or more. The J gene is TRBJ1-1, the V gene TRBV21-1; TRBD1 is the table's D call and was not checked against the DNA. TRBV21-1 is a listed pseudogene. The CDR3 is 14 amino acids. This chain's CDR3 is CASSQRGFNTEAFF. The CDR3 DNA reads TGTGCCAGCAGCCAGAGGGGGTTTAACACTGAAGCTTTCTTT.

In this sample, this clonotype turned up many times. The chain recombines TRBV20-1 with TRBJ2-3; TRBD2 matches 11 bases. The CDR3 is 18 residues long. The junction had 11 bases not matched to a gene; V was cut back by 0 bases and J by 3 bases. Germline assignment: CDR1 DFQATT and CDR2 SNEGSKA (reference sequence). The CDR3 nucleotides are TGCAGTGCTAGAGATCTAGCGGGGGGCCCCCTGGGGACAGATACGCAGTATTTT. Protein product: CSARDLAGGPLGTDTQYF.

The chain links TRBV5-6 to TRBJ2-1, with no clear D. Deletions cut 8 bases from V and 5 bases from J, with 17 bases between. CDR1 is SGHDT, CDR2 YYEEEE, per germline. CDR3 length equals 14 residues. In nucleotides, the CDR3 is TGTGCCAGGGGCCCCGGGCGACGGCACAATGAGCAGTTCTTC. It encodes CARGPGRRHNEQFF.

This clonotype was observed many times. The CDR3 loop reads CASSLIAPQPPHQQYF. The CDR3 DNA reads TGCGCCAGCAGCTTGATCGCCCCCCAGCCTCCCCATCAGCAGTACTTC. This rearrangement joins TRBV5-1 to TRBJ2-7; D unclear. V was clipped by 1 base and J by 8 bases, with 22 bases between them. Germline CDR1 SGHRS, CDR2 YFSETQ. The CDR3 totals 16 residues.

This clonotype has ten or more counts. V gene TRBV3-1 combines with J gene TRBJ1-5; D not certain. Germline CDR1 and CDR2: LGHDT and YNNKEL (reference sequence). V was pared by 4 bases and J by 5 bases, with 18 bases between. The CDR3 consists of 16 residues. CDR3 DNA sequence: TGTGCCAGCAGCCCCTCCATGACTGGGGATGATCAGCCCCAGCATTTT. This encodes CASSPSMTGDDQPQHF.

This clonotype was picked up many times. The V call is TRBV7-9, the J call TRBJ1-5; no reliable D call. The CDR3 covers 14 residues. Germline V gives CDR1 SEHNR, CDR2 FQNEAQ (reference sequence). Deletions cut 5 bases from V and 9 bases from J, with 17 bases between. The CDR3 sequence: CASSPHLTDGPQHF. The CDR3 nucleotides read TGTGCCAGCAGCCCTCATCTGACCGACGGGCCCCAGCATTTT.

This clonotype was found many times. The chain is built from TRBV9 and TRBJ2-1; perhaps TRBD2 as D (6 bases). Trimming removed 0 bases at V and 8 bases at J, with 12 bases between. The CDR3 loop spans 14 amino acids. Germline V gene sequence: CDR1 SGDLS, CDR2 YYNGEE. The CDR3 nucleotides are TGTGCCAGCAGCGTAGCGGGGGTGGTCGATGAGCAGTTCTTC. Amino acids: CASSVAGVVDEQFF.

This clonotype was recorded at least ten times. The chain employs TRBV20-1 and TRBJ2-1; D possibly corresponds to TRBD2 (5 bases). CDR3 length: 12 residues. In germline, CDR1 is DFQATT, CDR2 SNEGSKA (reference sequence). V lost 5 bases and J 3 bases, leaving 8 bases between the germline ends. The CDR3 sequence: CSASAGYNEQFF. The CDR3 DNA is TGCAGTGCTTCGGCGGGCTACAATGAGCAGTTCTTC.

This clonotype came up many times. The V gene is TRBV9, the J gene TRBJ2-5, with D perhaps TRBD1 (6 bases). The CDR3 is made up of 14 amino acids. V lost 3 bases to trimming and J lost 9 bases, with 18 bases between them. Germline values: CDR1 SGDLS, CDR2 YYNGEE. The chain's CDR3 is CASSARTAGEPQYF. DNA for the CDR3: TGTGCCAGCAGCGCTCGGACAGCTGGGGAGCCCCAGTACTTC.

This rearrangement joins TRBV9 to TRBJ2-1; D not resolved. V lost 0 bases and J lost 0, with 13 bases in between. The germline V gene encodes CDR1 SGDLS and CDR2 YYNGEE. The CDR3 runs to 17 residues. The CDR3 loop is CASSVVGSPSSYNEQFF. The CDR3, as DNA: TGTGCCAGCAGCGTAGTAGGCAGTCCGAGCTCCTACAATGAGCAGTTCTTC.

CDR3 nucleotide sequence: TGTGCCAGCAGTACAGGGGGTACTGGAAACACCATATATTTT. Amino acid sequence: CASSTGGTGNTIYF. The V gene is TRBV7-9, the J gene TRBJ1-3; 8 bases line up with TRBD1. The length of the CDR3 is 14 residues. V was clipped by 6 bases and J by 2 bases; unmatched bases: 3. CDR1 is SEHNR and CDR2 is FQNEAQ in the germline V gene (reference sequence).

In its sample, this clonotype was seen a few times. In DNA form, the CDR3 reads TGTGCCAGCAGTTACTCGAAGGGCGGGGAGCTGTTTTTT. Protein: CASSYSKGGELFF. This sequence joins TRBV6-5 and TRBJ2-2; no definite D call. Trimming shortened V by 0 bases and J by 7 bases, and 6 bases separated the two germline ends. This CDR3 comprises 13 residues. Germline loops: CDR1 MNHEY, CDR2 SVGAGI.

The table lists this clonotype with many counts. The rearrangement links TRBV5-1 to TRBJ2-5; unclear D gene. Germline lookup yields CDR1 SGHRS and CDR2 YFSETQ. Trimming pared 0 bases from V and 3 bases from J, leaving 3 bases between. The CDR3 contains 12 residues. The chain's CDR3 is CASSLAEETQYF. In nucleotides, the CDR3 is TGCGCCAGCAGCTTGGCCGAAGAGACCCAGTACTTC.

This clonotype was seen many times. The rearrangement uses TRBV12-3 or TRBV12-4 and TRBJ1-1, with D perhaps matching TRBD1 (5 bases). V dropped 4 bases and J dropped 4 bases, with 16 bases sitting between them. The length of the CDR3 is 15 residues. This CDR3 reads CASSSPRRDRTEAFF. CDR3 bases: TGTGCCAGCAGTTCCCCCCGCAGGGATCGCACTGAAGCTTTCTTT.